This TCR beta chain was retrieved from a study of vaccination and CD4 T cells after COVID-19. Time point specified: late sampling 161 to 241 days after vaccination in a few convalescent patients. The treatment is: approximately nine-day PBMC culture with coronavirus spike peptide pools or control peptides (ViraFEST assay). Study observations and caveats: In convalescent patients, a median roughly 84% of post-vaccine SARS-CoV-2-reactive clones appeared only after vaccination.

The V gene's germline CDR1 is SNHLY and CDR2 FYNNEI. This CDR3 comprises 17 residues. The germline V and J ends were trimmed by 3 bases and 5 bases, with 17 bases remaining between them. A note on this clonotype: Its target is not known.

Once obtained from cultured CD4+ T cells, the DNA was sequenced using the Oncomine TCR Beta short-read assay. The template was genomic DNA from cultured CD4+ T cells. MiXCR, run by TCRdb on the PCR reads, gives a single entry per CDR3 protein. This sample has around 16,000 distinct CDR3 sequences, with about half found just once. V usage is TRBV2 and J usage is TRBJ1-6, with a tentative D call TRBD1 (5 bases). This receptor was taken from a human donor who had recovered from COVID-19. The sample consisted of CD4+ T cells from blood, cultured in vitro, taken about 7 months after SARS-CoV-2 vaccination. CDR3 sequence: CASSEAGNRMNNSPLHF. The CDR3 coding sequence is TGTGCCAGCAGTGAGGCAGGGAATCGGATGAATAATTCACCCCTCCACTTT. Using reference TRBV2 and TRBJ1-6 for the parts outside the CDR3, the full variable domain is EPEVTQTPSHQVTQMGQEVILRCVPISNHLYFYWYRQILGQKVEFLVSFYNNEISEKSEIFDDQFSVERPDGSNFTLKIRSTKLEDSAMYFCASSEAGNRMNNSPLHFGNGTRLTVT.